The T cell receptor (beta chain) under discussion was sequenced for a study of control samples from healthy donors and cancer patients. Generated by immunoSEQ multiplex PCR, the TCRdb table keeps only in-frame clones and is missing some. The sample has about 180,000 clones; 85% to 95% are singletons. The germline V gene has CDR1 SGHKS and CDR2 YYEKEE (reference sequence). The CDR3 covers 15 residues. V gave up 0 bases and J gave up 1 base, with 8 bases separating them. Sequencing was done on a sample of blood. The chain couples TRBV5-5 to TRBJ1-5; the D is unclear. The sequence was obtained from a man in his thirties or forties in good health. The CDR3 DNA is TGTGCCAGCAGCTTGGACAGCGCGAGCAATCAGCCCCAGCATTTT. Its protein product is CASSLDSASNQPQHF.